Listed here are 31 T cell receptor beta chains from one sample, sequenced in a study of cytomegalovirus exposure and HLA in healthy donors. The PCR contained 60 Vbeta and 13 Jbeta primers. Data came from immunoSEQ multiplex PCR; TCRdb stores just in-frame clones and leaves some out. The data contain 130,000 or so clones, roughly 72% of them singletons. Sequenced input: PBMCs. These TCRs come from a male donor in good health and CMV-seronegative.

V gene TRBV7-2 combines with J gene TRBJ1-1; TRBD1 matches 8 bases. CDR3 length: 16 amino acids. The J segment lost 1 base and the V segment lost 5 bases, leaving 9 bases of the junction unmatched. Germline values: CDR1 SGHTA, CDR2 FQGNSA. The CDR3 sequence is CASSPTDREKNTEAFF. CDR3 DNA: TGTGCCAGCAGCCCGACGGACAGGGAGAAGAACACTGAAGCTTTCTTT.

The chain uses TRBV6-5 and TRBJ2-1; 14 bases fit TRBD2. The CDR3 loop spans 15 amino acids. Germline CDR1 is MNHEY and CDR2 is SVGAGI. The V gene end was trimmed by 5 bases and the J gene end by 4 bases; junction bases not matched to a gene: 1. In nucleotides, the CDR3 is TGTGCCAGCAGTCGGACTAGCGGGAGGTACAATGAGCAGTTCTTC. Protein product: CASSRTSGRYNEQFF.

The chain uses TRBV4-1 and TRBJ1-3, with D possibly being TRBD1 (5 bases). The CDR3 is 16 amino acids. The germline V and J ends were trimmed by 0 bases and 3 bases, with 12 bases remaining between them. The germline CDR1 and CDR2 sequences are MGHRA and YSYEKL. For the CDR3, the DNA is TGCGCCAGCAGCCAAGAAGGGGAGGGTTTTGGAAACACCATATATTTT. Translated, it gives CASSQEGEGFGNTIYF.

This clone is medium-sized within its sample. The rearrangement joins TRBV4-2 to TRBJ2-1; 10 bases map to TRBD2. CDR1 and CDR2 from the germline V gene are LGHNA and YNFKEQ. The V and J ends lost 0 bases and 4 bases, in that order; junction bases with no gene match: 3. The CDR3 length is 16 residues. CDR3 sequence: CASSQEAGGPYNEQFF. The CDR3 DNA follows: TGTGCCAGCAGCCAAGAAGCGGGAGGGCCGTACAATGAGCAGTTCTTC.

This clone was seen a few times. The chain combines TRBV13 with TRBJ1-1; D might be TRBD1 (5 bases). The germline V gene has CDR1 PRHDT and CDR2 FYEKMQ (reference sequence). CDR3 length: 15 residues. Trimming cost V 1 base and J 4 bases, with 13 bases left between them. The CDR3, as DNA: TGTGCCAGCAGCTTAGAGGAGGGGAGGATCACTGAAGCTTTCTTT. Its protein is CASSLEEGRITEAFF. The full variable domain, completed using reference TRBV13 and TRBJ1-1, is AAGVIQSPRHLIKEKRETATLKCYPIPRHDTVYWYQQGPGQDPQFLISFYEKMQSDKGSIPDRFSAQQFSDYHSELNMSSLELGDSALYFCASSLEEGRITEAFFGQGTRLTVV.

This chain's CDR3 is CSVDAGAGVGYTF. For the CDR3, the DNA is TGCAGCGTTGATGCCGGTGCGGGGGTAGGCTACACCTTC. V and J are TRBV29-1 and TRBJ1-2, with D possibly matching TRBD1 (5 bases). Trimming pared 3 bases from V and 8 bases from J, leaving 16 bases between. The length of the CDR3 is 13 residues. Germline V gene lookup returns CDR1 SQVTM and CDR2 ANQGSEA. The whole variable domain, filled in from reference TRBV29-1 and TRBJ1-2, reads SAVISQKPSRDICQRGTSLTIQCQVDSQVTMMFWYRQQPGQSLTLIATANQGSEATYESGFVIDKFPISRPNLTFSTLTVSNMSPEDSSIYLCSVDAGAGVGYTFGSGTRLTVV.

The chain recombines TRBV6-8 with TRBJ1-5; D unclear. Germline V gene lookup returns CDR1 MNHGY and CDR2 SAAAGT. This CDR3 comprises 15 residues. Trimming pared 3 bases from V and 6 bases from J, leaving 15 bases between. DNA for the CDR3: TGTGCCAGCAGTTATGGACTCCTAACGAGTCAGCCCCAGCATTTT. Its translation is CASSYGLLTSQPQHF.

The chain employs TRBV6-6 and TRBJ2-1; 8 bases fit TRBD1. Germline trimming cut 0 bases from V and 5 bases from J; bases unmatched to any gene: 3. This CDR3 has 15 amino acids. Germline lookup yields CDR1 MNHNY and CDR2 SVGAGI (reference sequence). This CDR3 reads CASSYSQGADNEQFF. The CDR3 nucleotides read TGTGCCAGCAGTTACTCGCAGGGGGCGGACAATGAGCAGTTCTTC.

This rearrangement joins TRBV4-1 to TRBJ1-1, with TRBD1 matching 9 bases. This CDR3 has 13 amino acids. Germline V CDR1 and CDR2: MGHRA, YSYEKL. V shed 5 bases and J 8 bases; nucleotides not matched to a gene: 6. For the CDR3, the DNA is TGCGCCAGCAGCACCCGACAGGGGGAGGAAGCTTTCTTT. This encodes CASSTRQGEEAFF.

A remark on this clone: At one boundary the junction diverges from the germline segment, which might be a read error. The genes are TRBV7-9 and TRBJ2-7; 7 nucleotides agree with TRBD2. This CDR3 is built from 18 residues. The germline V gene encodes CDR1 SEHNR and CDR2 FQNEAQ (reference sequence). CDR3 residues: CSSNLNLPGGQSSYEQYF. In nucleotides, the CDR3 is TGTTCCAGCAACCTTAACCTCCCGGGAGGCCAAAGCTCCTACGAGCAGTACTTC.

The chain employs TRBV4-1 and TRBJ2-5, with 7 bases aligning to TRBD2. With the DNA end fitting TRBJ2-7 better, the J assignment may be wrong. The CDR3 is 15 residues long. Germline CDR1 reads MGHRA; CDR2 reads YSYEKL. The CDR3 protein is CASSQAGTTRYEQYF. The DNA for the CDR3 is TGCGCCAGCAGCCAGGCCGGGACTACACGCTACGAGCAGTACTTC.

This chain links TRBV14 with TRBJ2-1; D may be TRBD2 (9 bases). From germline, CDR1 is SGHDN and CDR2 FVKESK. Trimming stripped 0 bases from V and 8 bases from J, with 26 bases between. CDR3 length: 19 amino acids. The CDR3 here is CASSQEPGSLAGQVDEQFF. DNA of the CDR3: TGTGCCAGCAGCCAAGAGCCTGGGTCGCTAGCGGGACAGGTGGATGAGCAGTTCTTC. Based on the CDR3 plus reference TRBV14 and TRBJ2-1, the full variable domain is EAGVTQFPSHSVIEKGQTVTLRCDPISGHDNLYWYRRVMGKEIKFLLHFVKESKQDESGMPNNRFLAERTGGTYSTLKVQPAELEDSGVYFCASSQEPGSLAGQVDEQFFGPGTRLTVL.

This clone appeared a few times. This chain connects TRBV7-9 to TRBJ2-7; 7 bases are a match to TRBD1. Germline V gives CDR1 SEHNR, CDR2 FQNEAQ (reference sequence). With 2 bases clipped from V and 3 bases from J, the junction kept 7 bases outside the gene matches. This CDR3 region has 15 residues. In nucleotides, the CDR3 is TGTGCCAGCAGCTTAAGGGGACAGCTAAACTACGAGCAGTACTTC. Encoded protein: CASSLRGQLNYEQYF.

The J gene is TRBJ2-3, the V gene TRBV7-3; 7 bases fit TRBD2. Germline CDR1 reads SGHTA; CDR2 reads FQGTGA. After removal of 3 bases from V and 6 bases from J, the junction contained 0 bases not matched to a gene. The CDR3 is 12 amino acids. The CDR3 is CASSFGGDTQYF. CDR3 in DNA: TGTGCCAGCAGCTTCGGGGGGGATACGCAGTATTTT.

This clone was detected only a few times. V usage is TRBV5-6 and J usage is TRBJ2-7, with 7 bases identical to TRBD2. CDR1 and CDR2 (germline): SGHDT, YYEEEE. The CDR3 runs 15 residues. V gave up 0 bases and J gave up 4 bases; unmatched junction bases: 7. CDR3 sequence reads: CASSLGGSAIYEQYF. CDR3 DNA: TGTGCCAGCAGCTTGGGCGGGAGTGCGATTTACGAGCAGTACTTC.

The chain joins TRBV28 to TRBJ2-3; 9 nucleotides match TRBD1. Germline assignment: CDR1 MDHEN and CDR2 SYDVKM. The CDR3 is made up of 14 amino acids. Losses at the gene ends were 2 bases for V and 5 bases for J; bases not matched to a gene: 2. The CDR3 spells CASSLTGGRDTQYF. Written as DNA, the CDR3 is TGTGCCAGCAGTTTAACAGGGGGCAGAGATACGCAGTATTTT.

The genes are TRBV28 and TRBJ1-5, with D possibly TRBD1 on 6 matching bases. V was pared by 4 bases and J by 7 bases, with 8 bases between. The CDR3 runs to 12 residues. Germline V gene lookup returns CDR1 MDHEN and CDR2 SYDVKM. The CDR3 DNA is TGTGCCAGCAGTTGGGGGCAACAGCCCCAGCATTTT. Translation gives CASSWGQQPQHF.

The V call is TRBV25-1, the J call TRBJ2-5, with 7 bases matching TRBD1. The V and J ends lost 1 base and 0 bases, in that order; junction bases with no gene match: 5. Per germline, CDR1 MGHDK and CDR2 SYGVNS. The CDR3 runs to 16 residues. DNA for the CDR3: TGTGCCAGCAGTGAATTTAGGACAGGTTACCAAGAGACCCAGTACTTC. Translation gives CASSEFRTGYQETQYF.

The rearrangement links TRBV7-9 to TRBJ2-7, with D possibly TRBD1 on 7 matching bases. CDR1 is SEHNR and CDR2 is FQNEAQ in the germline V gene (reference sequence). The CDR3 has 14 amino acids. The V and J ends lost 5 bases and 3 bases respectively, with 14 bases between them. CDR3 bases: TGTGCCAGCAGCAAGACAGGGAGGATCTACGAGCAGTACTTC. Its translation is CASSKTGRIYEQYF.

The rearrangement uses TRBV9 and TRBJ2-5; the D gene is possibly TRBD1 (5 bases). V shed 0 bases and J shed 2 bases, with 11 bases lying between them. The germline CDR1 and CDR2 sequences are SGDLS and YYNGEE. The CDR3 runs to 15 residues. CDR3 in DNA: TGTGCCAGCAGCGTAGGGACAAGTCGACAAGAGACCCAGTACTTC. Amino acid sequence: CASSVGTSRQETQYF. Together with reference TRBV9 and TRBJ2-5, the CDR3 gives the full variable domain: DSGVTQTPKHLITATGQRVTLRCSPRSGDLSVYWYQQSLDQGLQFLIQYYNGEERAKGNILERFSAQQFPDLHSELNLSSLELGDSALYFCASSVGTSRQETQYFGPGTRLLVL.

The table lists this clone with a count of one. The chain carries TRBV29-1 and TRBJ2-3; 9 bases match TRBD1. V trimming: 7 bases; J trimming: 5 bases; junction bases outside the gene matches: 13. From germline, CDR1 is SQVTM and CDR2 ANQGSEA. The CDR3 is 15 amino acids. CDR3 nucleotide sequence: TGCAGCGCTTTGCACCGGGACAGGGCGGAAGATACGCAGTATTTT. It codes for CSALHRDRAEDTQYF.

The chain employs TRBV19 and TRBJ2-3, with D maybe TRBD2 (6 bases). The CDR3 is made up of 17 amino acids. Trimming cost V 7 bases and J 2 bases, with 22 bases left between them. Germline V lookup: CDR1 LNHDA, CDR2 SQIVND (reference sequence). The CDR3 region is CASKSSMSGRNTDTQYF. The CDR3 DNA reads as TGTGCCAGTAAGTCCAGTATGAGCGGGCGTAACACAGATACGCAGTATTTT.

The chain is built from TRBV7-8 and TRBJ2-7, with TRBD1 matching over 7 bases. V lost 1 base to trimming and J lost 3 bases; unmatched junction nucleotides: 3. Germline V lookup: CDR1 SGHVS, CDR2 FQNEAQ. The CDR3 consists of 14 residues. The CDR3: CASSLGGGVYEQYF. CDR3 sequence (DNA): TGTGCCAGCAGCTTAGGAGGGGGCGTCTACGAGCAGTACTTC.

The chain employs TRBV6-5 and TRBJ2-4; 7 bases match TRBD2. The V segment lost 8 bases and the J segment 0 bases; nucleotides outside the gene matches: 7. Germline V gene sequence: CDR1 MNHEY, CDR2 SVGAGI. This CDR3 spans 15 amino acids. The CDR3 is CASRGGSLAKNIQYF. CDR3 bases: TGTGCCAGCCGCGGGGGTTCCTTAGCCAAAAACATTCAGTACTTC.

The gene calls are TRBV2 and TRBJ1-5, with a weak D call TRBD1 (6 bases). CDR3 length equals 14 residues. Germline V gives CDR1 SNHLY, CDR2 FYNNEI. V shed 5 bases and J shed 6 bases, with 14 bases lying between them. The CDR3 sequence: CASSRQAIGQPQHF. CDR3 bases: TGTGCCAGCAGTCGACAGGCTATCGGTCAGCCCCAGCATTTT.

This clone has only a few counts. The chain couples TRBV4-1 to TRBJ2-5, with D perhaps TRBD1 (5 bases). CDR1 and CDR2 (germline): MGHRA, YSYEKL. Trimming left V 2 bases short and J 4 bases short, with 8 bases between. This CDR3 has 13 residues. DNA of the CDR3: TGCGCCAGCAGCCAATCTAGGGGAGAGACCCAGTACTTC. It is translated as CASSQSRGETQYF.

Here the CDR3 reads CASSTGQGYEQYF. The CDR3, as DNA: TGTGCCAGCAGCACGGGACAGGGGTACGAGCAGTACTTC. The rearrangement uses TRBV21-1 and TRBJ2-7; the DNA was not used to check the table's D call, TRBD1. TRBV21-1 corresponds to a pseudogene. CDR3 size: 13 residues.

V gene TRBV5-6 combines with J gene TRBJ1-4; possibly TRBD1 for D (6 bases). There are 18 residues in the CDR3. Germline CDR1 SGHDT, CDR2 YYEEEE. Trimming took 5 bases from V and 2 from J, leaving 22 bases between them. CDR3 loop: CASRQIQGFTSTNEKLFF. The CDR3 coding sequence is TGTGCCAGCAGACAAATTCAGGGGTTTACATCCACTAATGAAAAACTGTTTTTT. Full variable domain (missing parts from reference TRBV5-6 and TRBJ1-4): DAGVTQSPTHLIKTRGQQVTLRCSPKSGHDTVSWYQQALGQGPQFIFQYYEEEERQRGNFPDRFSGHQFPNYSSELNVNALLLGDSALYLCASRQIQGFTSTNEKLFFGSGTQLSVL.

This chain connects TRBV7-8 to TRBJ2-2; D is undetermined. The CDR3 runs to 16 residues. V was cut by 0 bases and J by 2 bases, with 10 bases left in between. The germline V gene has CDR1 SGHVS and CDR2 FQNEAQ. The chain's CDR3 is CASSLARMRNTGELFF. The CDR3 nucleotides read TGTGCCAGCAGCTTAGCGAGAATGCGTAACACCGGGGAGCTGTTTTTT. Using reference TRBV7-8 and TRBJ2-2 for the parts outside the CDR3, the full variable domain is GAGVSQSPRYKVAKRGQDVALRCDPISGHVSLFWYQQALGQGPEFLTYFQNEAQLDKSGLPSDRFFAERPEGSVSTLKIQRTQQEDSAVYLCASSLARMRNTGELFFGEGSRLTVL.

The chain couples TRBV6-6 to TRBJ1-5, with D perhaps TRBD1 (6 bases). The CDR3 runs 11 residues. Deletions cut 5 bases from V and 15 bases from J, with 14 bases between. From germline, CDR1 is MNHNY and CDR2 SVGAGI (reference sequence). CDR3 sequence (DNA): TGTGCCAGCAGTGATCGACAGGAGAGGCATTTT. Residues: CASSDRQERHF.

In regard to this clone: Other nucleotide sequences from this sample produce the same CDR3. This chain joins TRBV7-6 and TRBJ2-7, with 12 bases matching TRBD2. V was pared by 5 bases and J by 3 bases, with 2 bases of the junction left unmatched. Germline V gives CDR1 SGHVS, CDR2 FNYEAQ. This CDR3 has 14 amino acids. For the CDR3, the DNA is TGTGCCAGCAGCCTGGGACTAGCGGGCTACGAGCAGTACTTC. Amino acid sequence: CASSLGLAGYEQYF.